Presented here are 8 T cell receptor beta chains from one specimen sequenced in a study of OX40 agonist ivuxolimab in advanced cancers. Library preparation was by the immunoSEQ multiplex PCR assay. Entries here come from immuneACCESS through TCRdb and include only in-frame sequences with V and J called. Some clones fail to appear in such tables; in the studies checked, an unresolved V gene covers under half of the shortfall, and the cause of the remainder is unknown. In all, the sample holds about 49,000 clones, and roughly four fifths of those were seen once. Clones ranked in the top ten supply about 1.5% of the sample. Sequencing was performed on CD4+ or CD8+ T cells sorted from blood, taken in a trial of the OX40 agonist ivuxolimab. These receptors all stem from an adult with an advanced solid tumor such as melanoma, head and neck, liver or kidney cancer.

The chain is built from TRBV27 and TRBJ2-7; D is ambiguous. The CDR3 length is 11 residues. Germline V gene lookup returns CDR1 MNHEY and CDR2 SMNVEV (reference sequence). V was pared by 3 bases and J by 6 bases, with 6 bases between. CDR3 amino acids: CASSLGGEQYF. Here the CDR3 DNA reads TGTGCCAGCAGTTTGGGTGGCGAGCAGTACTTC.

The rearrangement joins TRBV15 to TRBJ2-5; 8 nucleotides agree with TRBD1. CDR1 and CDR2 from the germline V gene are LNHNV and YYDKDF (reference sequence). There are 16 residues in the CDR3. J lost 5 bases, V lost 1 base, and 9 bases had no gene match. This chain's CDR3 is CATSRVSAGGAETQYF. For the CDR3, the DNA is TGTGCCACCAGCAGAGTGTCGGCAGGGGGCGCGGAGACCCAGTACTTC. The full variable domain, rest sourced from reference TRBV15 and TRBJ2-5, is DAMVIQNPRYQVTQFGKPVTLSCSQTLNHNVMYWYQQKSSQAPKLLFHYYDKDFNNEADTPDNFQSRRPNTSFCFLDIRSPGLGDTAMYLCATSRVSAGGAETQYFGPGTRLLVL.

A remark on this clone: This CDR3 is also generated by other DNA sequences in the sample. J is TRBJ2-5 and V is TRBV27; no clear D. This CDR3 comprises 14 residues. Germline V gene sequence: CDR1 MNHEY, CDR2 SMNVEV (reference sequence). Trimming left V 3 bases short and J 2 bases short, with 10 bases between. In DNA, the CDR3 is TGTGCCAGCAGTTTTATTTCTGATCAAGAGACCCAGTACTTC. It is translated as CASSFISDQETQYF.

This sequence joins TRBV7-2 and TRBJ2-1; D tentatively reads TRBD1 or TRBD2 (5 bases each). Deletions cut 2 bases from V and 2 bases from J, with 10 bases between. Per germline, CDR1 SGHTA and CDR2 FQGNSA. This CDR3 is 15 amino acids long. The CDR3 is CASSLNGGTYNEQFF. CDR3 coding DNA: TGTGCCAGCAGCTTAAATGGGGGAACCTACAATGAGCAGTTCTTC.

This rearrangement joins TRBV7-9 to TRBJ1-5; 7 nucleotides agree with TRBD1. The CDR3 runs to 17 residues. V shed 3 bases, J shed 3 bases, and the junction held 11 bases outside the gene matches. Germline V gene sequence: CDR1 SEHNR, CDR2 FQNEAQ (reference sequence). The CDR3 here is CASSLGEQGRDNQPQHF. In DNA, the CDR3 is TGTGCCAGCAGCTTGGGGGAACAGGGGAGGGACAATCAGCCCCAGCATTTT.

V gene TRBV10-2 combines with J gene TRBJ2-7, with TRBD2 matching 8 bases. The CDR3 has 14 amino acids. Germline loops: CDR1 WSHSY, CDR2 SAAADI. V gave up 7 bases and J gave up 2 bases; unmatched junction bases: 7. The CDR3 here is CASKPAGETYEQYF. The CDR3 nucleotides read TGCGCCAGCAAACCAGCGGGGGAGACCTACGAGCAGTACTTC.

CDR3 sequence: CASQTGSLEAFF. CDR3 coding DNA: TGTGCCAGCCAGACAGGGTCCCTAGAAGCTTTCTTT. This chain links TRBV28 with TRBJ1-1, with 7 nucleotides matching TRBD1. V trimming: 8 bases; J trimming: 8 bases; junction bases outside the gene matches: 8. From germline, CDR1 is MDHEN and CDR2 SYDVKM. The CDR3 consists of 12 residues.

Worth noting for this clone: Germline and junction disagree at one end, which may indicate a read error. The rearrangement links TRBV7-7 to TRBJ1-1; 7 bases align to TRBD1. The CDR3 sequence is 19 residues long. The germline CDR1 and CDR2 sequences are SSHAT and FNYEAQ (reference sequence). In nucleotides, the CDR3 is TGTGCTAGCAGCTTAGAGATGACGGAGGCAGGGGGGATGAACACTGAAGCTTTCTTT. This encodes CASSLEMTEAGGMNTEAFF.